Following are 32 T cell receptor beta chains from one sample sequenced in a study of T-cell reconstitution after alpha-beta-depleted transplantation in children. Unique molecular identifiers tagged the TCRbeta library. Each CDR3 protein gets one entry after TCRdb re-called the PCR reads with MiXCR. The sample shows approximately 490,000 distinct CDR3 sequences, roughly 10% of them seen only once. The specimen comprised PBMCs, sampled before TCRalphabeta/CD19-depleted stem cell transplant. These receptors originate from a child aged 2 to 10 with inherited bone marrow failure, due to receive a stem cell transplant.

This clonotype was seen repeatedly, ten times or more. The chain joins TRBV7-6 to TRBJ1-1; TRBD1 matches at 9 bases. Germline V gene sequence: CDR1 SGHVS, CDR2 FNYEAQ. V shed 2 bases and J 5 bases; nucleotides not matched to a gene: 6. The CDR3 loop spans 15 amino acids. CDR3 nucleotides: TGTGCCAGCAGCTTATCTGGACAGGGGTGGACTGAAGCTTTCTTT. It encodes CASSLSGQGWTEAFF.

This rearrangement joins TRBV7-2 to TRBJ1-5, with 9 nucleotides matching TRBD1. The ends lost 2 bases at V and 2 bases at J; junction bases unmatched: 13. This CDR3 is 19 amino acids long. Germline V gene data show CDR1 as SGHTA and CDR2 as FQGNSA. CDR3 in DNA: TGTGCCAGCAGCTTAATTCGGCGCGGGACAGGGTTCCGCAATCAGCCCCAGCATTTT. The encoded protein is CASSLIRRGTGFRNQPQHF.

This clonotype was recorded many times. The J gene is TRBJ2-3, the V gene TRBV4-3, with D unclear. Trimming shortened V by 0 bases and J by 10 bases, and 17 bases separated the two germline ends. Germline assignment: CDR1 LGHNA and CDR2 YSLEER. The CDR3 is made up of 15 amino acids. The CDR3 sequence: CASSQDSAGSTPQYF. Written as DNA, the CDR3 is TGCGCCAGCAGCCAAGATTCGGCCGGAAGTACTCCGCAGTATTTT.

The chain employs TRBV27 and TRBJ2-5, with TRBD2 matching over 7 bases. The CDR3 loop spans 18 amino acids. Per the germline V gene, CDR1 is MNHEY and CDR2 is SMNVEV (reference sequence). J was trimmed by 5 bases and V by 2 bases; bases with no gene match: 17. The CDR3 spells CASSLHCGGGPFRETQYF. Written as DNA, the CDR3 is TGTGCCAGCAGTTTACATTGTGGGGGAGGGCCTTTTAGGGAGACCCAGTACTTC.

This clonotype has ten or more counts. The DNA of the CDR3 is TGTGCCAGCAGCCAAGCTCACATTGGGGCCAACGTCCTGACTTTC. Protein sequence: CASSQAHIGANVLTF. The chain recombines TRBV3-1 with TRBJ2-6; D not resolved. V lost 1 base and J 3 bases, leaving 7 bases between the germline ends. The CDR3 covers 15 residues. The germline CDR1 and CDR2 sequences are LGHDT and YNNKEL (reference sequence).

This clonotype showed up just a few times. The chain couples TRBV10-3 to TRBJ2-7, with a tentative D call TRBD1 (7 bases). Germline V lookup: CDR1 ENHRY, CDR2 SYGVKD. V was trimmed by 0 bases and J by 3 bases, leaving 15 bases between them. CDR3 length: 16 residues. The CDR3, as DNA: TGTGCCATCAGTGAGTCCAGGGGGGTGGGGGTCTACGAGCAGTACTTC. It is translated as CAISESRGVGVYEQYF.

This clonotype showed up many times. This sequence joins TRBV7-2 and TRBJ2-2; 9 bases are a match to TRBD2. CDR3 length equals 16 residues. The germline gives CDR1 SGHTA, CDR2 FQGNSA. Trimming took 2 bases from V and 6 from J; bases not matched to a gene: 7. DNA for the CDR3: TGTGCCAGCAGCTTAACGCTTAGCGGGAGTTCCGGGGAGCTGTTTTTT. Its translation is CASSLTLSGSSGELFF.

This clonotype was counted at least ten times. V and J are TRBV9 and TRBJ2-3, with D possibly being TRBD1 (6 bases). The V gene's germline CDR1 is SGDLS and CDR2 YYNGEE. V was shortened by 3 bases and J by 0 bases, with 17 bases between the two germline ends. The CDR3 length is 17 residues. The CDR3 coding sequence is TGTGCCAGCAGCGCCTTGGGGGCCCGAACTAGCACAGATACGCAGTATTTT. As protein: CASSALGARTSTDTQYF.

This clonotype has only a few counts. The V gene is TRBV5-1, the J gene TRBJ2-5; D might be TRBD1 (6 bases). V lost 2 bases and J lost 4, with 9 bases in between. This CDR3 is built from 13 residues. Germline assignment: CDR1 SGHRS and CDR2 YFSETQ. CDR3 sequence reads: CASSFNRAETQYF. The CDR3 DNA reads TGCGCCAGCAGCTTTAACAGGGCAGAGACCCAGTACTTC.

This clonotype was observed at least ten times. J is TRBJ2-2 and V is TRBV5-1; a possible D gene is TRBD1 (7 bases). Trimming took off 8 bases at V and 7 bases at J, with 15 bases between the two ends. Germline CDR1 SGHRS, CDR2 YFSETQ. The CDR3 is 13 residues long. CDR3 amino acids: CASGQEGFGELFF. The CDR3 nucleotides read TGCGCCAGTGGACAGGAGGGATTCGGGGAGCTGTTTTTT.

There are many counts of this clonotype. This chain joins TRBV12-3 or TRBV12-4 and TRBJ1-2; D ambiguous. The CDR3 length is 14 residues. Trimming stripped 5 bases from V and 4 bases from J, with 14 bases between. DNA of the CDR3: TGTGCCAGCAGTCTGCGTCCAGGCGGCTATGGCTACACCTTC. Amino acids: CASSLRPGGYGYTF.

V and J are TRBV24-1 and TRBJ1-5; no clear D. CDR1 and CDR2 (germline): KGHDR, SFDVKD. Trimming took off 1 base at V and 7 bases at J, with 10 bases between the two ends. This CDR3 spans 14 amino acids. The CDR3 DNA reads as TGTGCCACCAGTGATTTACGCGGGGAACAGCCCCAGCATTTT. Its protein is CATSDLRGEQPQHF.

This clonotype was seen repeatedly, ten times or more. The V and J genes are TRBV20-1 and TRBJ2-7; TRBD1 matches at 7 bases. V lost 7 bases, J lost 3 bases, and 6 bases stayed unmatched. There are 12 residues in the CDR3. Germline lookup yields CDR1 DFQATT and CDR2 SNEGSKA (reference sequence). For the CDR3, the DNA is TGCAGTGTAGCGACAGGGCACTACGAGCAGTACTTC. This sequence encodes CSVATGHYEQYF.

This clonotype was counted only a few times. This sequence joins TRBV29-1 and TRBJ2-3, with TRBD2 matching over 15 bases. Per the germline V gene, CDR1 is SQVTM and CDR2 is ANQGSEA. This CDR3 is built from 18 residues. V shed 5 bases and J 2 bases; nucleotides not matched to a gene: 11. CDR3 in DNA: TGCAGCGTTAGACCGGGACTAGCGGGAGGCGGGTACACAGATACGCAGTATTTT. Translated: CSVRPGLAGGGYTDTQYF.

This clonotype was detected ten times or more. The CDR3: CASRPARAGELFF. Here the CDR3 DNA reads TGTGCCAGCAGGCCGGCGAGGGCCGGGGAGCTGTTTTTT. This sequence joins TRBV12-3 or TRBV12-4 and TRBJ2-2; weak D call: TRBD2 (5 bases). CDR3 length: 13 residues. Trimming stripped 6 bases from V and 6 bases from J, with 11 bases between.

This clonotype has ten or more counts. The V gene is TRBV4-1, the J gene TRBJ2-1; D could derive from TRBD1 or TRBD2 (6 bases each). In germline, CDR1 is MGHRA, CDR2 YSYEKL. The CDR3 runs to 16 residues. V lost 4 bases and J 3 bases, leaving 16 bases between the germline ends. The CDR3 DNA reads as TGCGCCAGCAGCCCCCTAGGGGGGAGAAGCTACAATGAGCAGTTCTTC. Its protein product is CASSPLGGRSYNEQFF.

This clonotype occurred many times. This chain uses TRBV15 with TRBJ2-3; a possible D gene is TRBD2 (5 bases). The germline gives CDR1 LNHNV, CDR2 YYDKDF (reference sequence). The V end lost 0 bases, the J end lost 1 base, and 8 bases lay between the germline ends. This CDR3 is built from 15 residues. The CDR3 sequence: CATSREGRGTDTQYF. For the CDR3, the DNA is TGTGCCACCAGCAGAGAAGGGCGGGGCACAGATACGCAGTATTTT.

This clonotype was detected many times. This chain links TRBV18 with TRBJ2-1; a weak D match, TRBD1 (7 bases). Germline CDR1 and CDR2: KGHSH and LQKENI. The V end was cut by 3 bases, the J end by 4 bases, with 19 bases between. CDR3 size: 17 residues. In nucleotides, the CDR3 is TGTGCCAGCTCACCGACCCCGGGGGCAGGGGGGTACAATGAGCAGTTCTTC. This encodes CASSPTPGAGGYNEQFF.

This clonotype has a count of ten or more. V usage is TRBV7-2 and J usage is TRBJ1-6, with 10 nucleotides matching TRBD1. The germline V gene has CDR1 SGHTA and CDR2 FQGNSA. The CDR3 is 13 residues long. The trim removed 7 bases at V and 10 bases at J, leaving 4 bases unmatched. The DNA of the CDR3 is TGTGCCAGCATGGGGACAGGGGTCTCACCCCTCCACTTT. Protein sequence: CASMGTGVSPLHF.

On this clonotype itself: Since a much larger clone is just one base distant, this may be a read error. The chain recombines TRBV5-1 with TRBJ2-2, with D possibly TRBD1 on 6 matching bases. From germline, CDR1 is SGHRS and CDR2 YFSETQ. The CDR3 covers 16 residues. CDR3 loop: CASSLVSTGATGVLFF. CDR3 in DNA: TGCGCCAGCAGCTTGGTTTCGACAGGAGCCACCGGGGTGCTGTTTTTT.

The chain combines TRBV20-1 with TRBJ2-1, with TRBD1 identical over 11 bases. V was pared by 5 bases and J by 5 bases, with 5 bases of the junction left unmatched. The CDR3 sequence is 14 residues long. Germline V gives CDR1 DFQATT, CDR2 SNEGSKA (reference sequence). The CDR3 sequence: CSASGDRGDNEQFF. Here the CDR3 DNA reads TGCAGTGCTTCAGGGGACAGGGGGGACAATGAGCAGTTCTTC.

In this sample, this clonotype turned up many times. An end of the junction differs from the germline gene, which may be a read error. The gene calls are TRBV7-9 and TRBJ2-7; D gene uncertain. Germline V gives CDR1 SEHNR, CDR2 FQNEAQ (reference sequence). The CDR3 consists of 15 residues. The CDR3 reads CAGSLAGSGSYEQYF. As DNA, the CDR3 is TGTGCCGGCAGCTTAGCCGGCTCTGGGTCCTACGAGCAGTACTTC. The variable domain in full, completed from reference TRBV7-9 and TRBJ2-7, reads DTGVSQNPRHKITKRGQNVTFRCDPISEHNRLYWYRQTLGQGPEFLTYFQNEAQLEKSRLLSDRFSAERPKGSFSTLEIQRTEQGDSAMYLCAGSLAGSGSYEQYFGPGTRLTVT.

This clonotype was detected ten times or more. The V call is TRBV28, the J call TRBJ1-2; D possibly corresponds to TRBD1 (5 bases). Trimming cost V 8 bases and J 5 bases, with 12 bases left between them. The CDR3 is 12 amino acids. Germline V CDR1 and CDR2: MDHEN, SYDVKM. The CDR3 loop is CASQAGRYGYTF. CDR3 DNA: TGTGCCAGCCAGGCAGGGAGGTATGGCTACACCTTC.

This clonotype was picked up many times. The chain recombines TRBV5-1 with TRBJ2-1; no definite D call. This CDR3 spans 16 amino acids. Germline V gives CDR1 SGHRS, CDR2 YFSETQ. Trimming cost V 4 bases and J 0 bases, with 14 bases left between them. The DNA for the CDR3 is TGCGCCAGCAGCCCAGCCCCCGGAAGCTCCTACAATGAGCAGTTCTTC. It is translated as CASSPAPGSSYNEQFF.

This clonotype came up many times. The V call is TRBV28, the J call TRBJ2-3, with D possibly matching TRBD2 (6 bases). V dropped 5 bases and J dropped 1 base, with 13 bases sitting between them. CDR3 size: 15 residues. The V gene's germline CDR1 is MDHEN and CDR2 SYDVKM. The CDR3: CASSREPGRTDTQYF. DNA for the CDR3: TGTGCCAGCAGTCGGGAGCCCGGGCGCACAGATACGCAGTATTTT.

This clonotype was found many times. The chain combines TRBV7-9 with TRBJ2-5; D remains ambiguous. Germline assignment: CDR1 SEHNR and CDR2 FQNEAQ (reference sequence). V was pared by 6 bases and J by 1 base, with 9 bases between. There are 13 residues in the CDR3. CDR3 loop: CASSAGFQETQYF. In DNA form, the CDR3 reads TGTGCCAGCAGTGCCGGCTTCCAAGAGACCCAGTACTTC.

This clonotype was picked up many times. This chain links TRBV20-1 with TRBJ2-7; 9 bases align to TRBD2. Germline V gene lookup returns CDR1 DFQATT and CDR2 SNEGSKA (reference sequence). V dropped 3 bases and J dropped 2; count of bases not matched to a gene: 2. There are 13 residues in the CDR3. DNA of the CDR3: TGCAGTGCTAGGACTAGCGGAGCCTACGAGCAGTACTTC. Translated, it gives CSARTSGAYEQYF.

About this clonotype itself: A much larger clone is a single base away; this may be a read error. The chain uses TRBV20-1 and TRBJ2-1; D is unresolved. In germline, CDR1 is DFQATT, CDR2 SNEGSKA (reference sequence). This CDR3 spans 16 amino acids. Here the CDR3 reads CCARPLSVLLGNEQFF. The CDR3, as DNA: TGCTGTGCTAGACCCCTTAGTGTTCTGTTGGGCAATGAGCAGTTCTTC.

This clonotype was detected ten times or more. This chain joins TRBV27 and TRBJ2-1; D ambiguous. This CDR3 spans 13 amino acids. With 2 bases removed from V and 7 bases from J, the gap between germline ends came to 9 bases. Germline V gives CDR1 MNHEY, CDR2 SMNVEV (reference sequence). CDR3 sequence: CASSLGPLNEQFF. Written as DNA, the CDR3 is TGTGCCAGCAGTTTAGGCCCGTTGAATGAGCAGTTCTTC.

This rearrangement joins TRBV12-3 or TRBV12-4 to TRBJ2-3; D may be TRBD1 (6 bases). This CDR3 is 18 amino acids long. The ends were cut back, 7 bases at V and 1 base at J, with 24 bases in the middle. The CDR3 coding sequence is TGTGCCAGCATCCCAGGGGTTGGGGCTTTACTCGGCACAGATACGCAGTATTTT. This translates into CASIPGVGALLGTDTQYF.

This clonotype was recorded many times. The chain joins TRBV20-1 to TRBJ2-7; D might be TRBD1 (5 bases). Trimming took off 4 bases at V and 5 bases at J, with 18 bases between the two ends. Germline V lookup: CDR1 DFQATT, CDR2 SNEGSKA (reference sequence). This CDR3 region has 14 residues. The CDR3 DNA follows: TGCAGTGCTACCCGACAGTCCTCCACGGACGAGCAGTACTTC. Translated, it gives CSATRQSSTDEQYF.

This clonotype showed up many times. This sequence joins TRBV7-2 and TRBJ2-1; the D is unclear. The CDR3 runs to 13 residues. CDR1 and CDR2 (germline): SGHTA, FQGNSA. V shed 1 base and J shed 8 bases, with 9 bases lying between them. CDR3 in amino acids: CASSLDPGYEQFF. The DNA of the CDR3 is TGTGCCAGCAGCTTAGACCCCGGGTATGAGCAGTTCTTC.